The 5 T cell receptor beta chains reported below all come from one sample, sequenced in a study of CD8+CD57+ T cells in acquired aplastic anemia. Both TCR beta VDJ combination and CDR3 sequence profiling were carried out. Genomic DNA was the template for this profiling. MiXCR, run by TCRdb on the reads, gives a single entry per CDR3 protein. Here the sample spans around 400,000 distinct CDR3 sequences, just under 70% being singletons. The sequenced sample consisted of sorted CD4+, CD8+, or CD8+CD57+ T cells (not recorded which) from PBMCs. Receptors originate from a human donor in good health, serving as a control.

The J gene is TRBJ2-3, the V gene TRBV12-3 or TRBV12-4, with TRBD2 identical over 7 bases. V lost 10 bases to trimming and J lost 3 bases; unmatched junction nucleotides: 10. The CDR3 runs to 14 residues. The CDR3 protein is CATSPKRGTDTQYF. CDR3 in DNA: TGTGCCACCAGCCCCAAGCGGGGAACAGATACGCAGTATTTT.

Notes on this clonotype: At one of its ends the junction is not consistent with the germline gene, which may arise from a read error. This chain's CDR3 is CASSTGTDTQYF. CDR3 sequence (DNA): TGTGCCAGTAGTACAGGGACAGATACGCAGTACTTT. The chain is built from TRBV19 and TRBJ2-3; 7 bases fit TRBD1. Germline V CDR1 and CDR2: LNHDA, SQIVND (reference sequence). The CDR3 has 12 residues.

V usage is TRBV12-3 or TRBV12-4 and J usage is TRBJ2-5; a possible D gene is TRBD2 (6 bases). The CDR3 consists of 12 residues. Trimming left V 4 bases short and J 13 bases short, with 16 bases between. The CDR3: CASSCNLLARYF. The CDR3 DNA is TGTGCCAGCAGTTGCAACTTACTAGCAAGGTACTTC.

The V and J genes are TRBV5-1 and TRBJ1-6; D unclear. Germline loops: CDR1 SGHRS, CDR2 YFSETQ. V was cut by 2 bases and J by 10 bases, with 7 bases left in between. This CDR3 is built from 12 residues. In nucleotides, the CDR3 is TGCGCCAGCAGCTTTGACGGGTCACCCCTCCACTTT. Translated: CASSFDGSPLHF.

The V gene is TRBV10-2, the J gene TRBJ2-7; D gene ambiguous. This CDR3 region has 13 residues. Between the trimmed V and J ends, which lost 4 bases and 7 bases, there was a span of 14 bases. Looked up from germline, CDR1 is WSHSY and CDR2 is SAAADI. The DNA of the CDR3 is TGCGCCAGCAGTGTCCCATTGGCTTGGGAGCAGTACTTC. Translating gives CASSVPLAWEQYF.